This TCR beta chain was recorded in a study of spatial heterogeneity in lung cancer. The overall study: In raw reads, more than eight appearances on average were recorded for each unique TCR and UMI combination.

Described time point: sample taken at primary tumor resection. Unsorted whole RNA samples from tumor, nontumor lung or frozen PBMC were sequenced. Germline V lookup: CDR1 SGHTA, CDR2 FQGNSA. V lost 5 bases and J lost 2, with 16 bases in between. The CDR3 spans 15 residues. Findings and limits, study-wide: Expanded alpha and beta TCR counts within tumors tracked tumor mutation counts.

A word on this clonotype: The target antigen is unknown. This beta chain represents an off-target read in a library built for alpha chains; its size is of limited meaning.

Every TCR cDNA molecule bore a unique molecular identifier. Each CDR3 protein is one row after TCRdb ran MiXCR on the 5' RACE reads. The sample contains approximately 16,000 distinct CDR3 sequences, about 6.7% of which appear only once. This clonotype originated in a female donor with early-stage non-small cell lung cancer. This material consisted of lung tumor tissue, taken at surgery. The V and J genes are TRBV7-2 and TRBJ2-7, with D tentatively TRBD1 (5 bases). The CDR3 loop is CASSPKRDRAYEQYF. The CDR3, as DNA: TGTGCCAGCAGCCCAAAGCGAGACAGAGCCTACGAGCAGTACTTC.